Listed below are T cell receptor beta chains from one sample, sequenced in a study of response to subunit inactivated influenza vaccine. TCRdb analysed the RT-PCR reads with MiXCR anew, one entry per CDR3 protein. The table has around 760,000 distinct CDR3 sequences, roughly 14% seen once; the top ten hold approximately 6.5%. This sample comprised PBMCs from blood, obtained approximately 15 days before vaccination. These receptors all come from a man in his fifties or sixties who received an inactivated influenza vaccine. Both conserved end residues are part of each CDR3. Fields, in order: V gene, clone size, D gene, J gene, CDR3 protein, CDR3 DNA. A D gene is named only where the DNA matches it firmly. Expanded clones are given a class, and other clones once, few, many or no size at all.

V: TRBV7-8
size: .
D: .
J: TRBJ1-1
CDR3: CASSLEFRGSTEAFF
DNA: TGTGCCAGCAGCTTAGAGTTTAGGGGGAGCACTGAAGCTTTCTTT

V: TRBV2
size: few
D: TRBD2
J: TRBJ2-1
CDR3: CASSEKITLAENNEQFF
DNA: TGTGCCAGCAGTGAAAAAATTACACTAGCGGAGAACAATGAGCAGTTCTTC

V: TRBV20-1
size: few
D: .
J: TRBJ2-7
CDR3: CSVAGEAYEQYF
DNA: TGCAGTGTGGCAGGGGAGGCCTACGAGCAGTACTTC

V: TRBV7-9
size: few
D: .
J: TRBJ1-2
CDR3: CASSAHGTSNYGYTF
DNA: TGTGCCAGCAGCGCCCACGGAACGTCTAACTATGGCTACACCTTC

V: TRBV6-5
size: few
D: TRBD2
J: TRBJ2-3
CDR3: CASSYAGGGDTQYF
DNA: TGTGCCAGCAGTTACGCGGGAGGCGGGGATACGCAGTATTTT

V: TRBV20-1
size: .
D: TRBD2
J: TRBJ2-1
CDR3: CSARRGRESSEQFF
DNA: TGCAGTGCACGCCGCGGGCGGGAGAGTAGTGAGCAGTTCTTC

V: TRBV12-3/TRBV12-4
size: .
D: TRBD2
J: TRBJ2-3
CDR3: CASSWTSRSGTDTQYF
DNA: TGTGCCAGCAGTTGGACTAGTCGTAGCGGGACAGATACGCAGTATTTT

V: TRBV20-1
size: .
D: .
J: TRBJ2-6
CDR3: CSARGSGGYPGANVLTF
DNA: TGCAGTGCTAGAGGATCTGGGGGGTACCCTGGGGCCAACGTCCTGACTTTC

V: TRBV29-1
size: few
D: .
J: TRBJ1-2
CDR3: CSVAAYGYTF
DNA: TGCAGCGTCGCAGCCTATGGCTACACCTTC

V: TRBV27
size: .
D: TRBD1
J: TRBJ1-6
CDR3: CASSVTGVGGSPLHF
DNA: TGTGCCAGCAGTGTGACAGGGGTCGGGGGATCACCCCTCCACTTT

V: TRBV19
size: .
D: .
J: TRBJ1-1
CDR3: CASSSITRNTEAFF
DNA: TGTGCCAGTAGTTCCATTACGAGGAACACTGAAGCTTTCTTT

V: TRBV11-2
size: .
D: .
J: TRBJ2-7
CDR3: CASILESQTYEQYF
DNA: TGTGCCAGCATCTTAGAGAGTCAGACCTACGAGCAGTACTTC

V: TRBV6-1
size: many
D: TRBD2
J: TRBJ2-5
CDR3: CASSLLAGVETQYF
DNA: TGTGCCAGCAGTCTGTTAGCGGGAGTCGAGACCCAGTACTTC

V: TRBV6-5
size: few
D: TRBD1
J: TRBJ1-2
CDR3: CASITHRGYGYTF
DNA: TGTGCCAGCATTACACACAGGGGCTATGGCTACACCTTC

V: TRBV28
size: few
D: .
J: TRBJ1-5
CDR3: CASTEDSNQPQHF
DNA: TGTGCCAGTACCGAAGATAGCAATCAGCCCCAGCATTTT

V: TRBV25-1
size: many
D: .
J: TRBJ2-5
CDR3: CASQMEETQYF
DNA: TGTGCCAGCCAGATGGAGGAGACCCAGTACTTC

V: TRBV20-1
size: few
D: .
J: TRBJ1-2
CDR3: CSARTGNNYGYTF
DNA: TGCAGTGCTAGGACGGGGAACAACTATGGCTACACCTTC

V: TRBV20-1
size: few
D: .
J: TRBJ2-7
CDR3: CSAIQGRYEQYF
DNA: TGCAGTGCCATACAGGGACGCTACGAGCAGTACTTC

V: TRBV7-9
size: few
D: .
J: TRBJ1-2
CDR3: CASSRPGQNYGYTF
DNA: TGTGCCAGCAGCCGCCCCGGACAGAACTATGGCTACACCTTC

V: TRBV24-1
size: .
D: TRBD2
J: TRBJ2-7
CDR3: CATSDPPGGEQYF
DNA: TGTGCCACCAGTGATCCCCCGGGGGGCGAGCAGTACTTC

V: TRBV3-1
size: .
D: .
J: TRBJ2-4
CDR3: CASRGNRGGNIQYF
DNA: TGTGCCAGCAGAGGAAATCGGGGAGGAAACATTCAGTACTTC

V: TRBV3-1
size: many
D: .
J: TRBJ2-5
CDR3: CASSQEEVAGKETQYF
DNA: TGTGCCAGCAGCCAAGAAGAAGTAGCCGGAAAAGAGACCCAGTACTTC

V: TRBV6-2/TRBV6-3
size: .
D: .
J: TRBJ2-1
CDR3: CASSYVGNEQFF
DNA: TGTGCCAGCAGTTACGTGGGGAATGAGCAGTTCTTC

V: TRBV20-1
size: few
D: TRBD1
J: TRBJ2-7
CDR3: CSARRWTGAFSYEQYF
DNA: TGCAGTGCCCGGAGATGGACAGGGGCCTTCTCCTACGAGCAGTACTTC

V: TRBV29-1
size: many
D: .
J: TRBJ2-1
CDR3: CSVVADSYNEQFF
DNA: TGCAGCGTTGTGGCCGACTCCTACAATGAGCAGTTCTTC

V: TRBV6-2/TRBV6-3
size: .
D: .
J: TRBJ1-5
CDR3: CASSYTQGFQPQHF
DNA: TGTGCCAGCAGTTACACCCAGGGTTTTCAGCCCCAGCATTTT

V: TRBV20-1
size: .
D: .
J: TRBJ1-2
CDR3: CSASRTGVEGYTF
DNA: TGCAGTGCTAGCCGGACCGGTGTGGAGGGCTACACCTTC

V: TRBV7-2
size: few
D: TRBD2
J: TRBJ2-5
CDR3: CASSLGTRLRETQYF
DNA: TGTGCCAGCAGCTTAGGGACTAGGCTCCGAGAGACCCAGTACTTC

V: TRBV20-1
size: few
D: .
J: TRBJ2-1
CDR3: CSARDGGAGPARGQFF
DNA: TGCAGTGCTAGAGATGGTGGGGCAGGACCTGCACGCGGGCAGTTCTTC

V: TRBV6-5
size: few
D: TRBD2
J: TRBJ2-2
CDR3: CASSYSTSGSGELFF
DNA: TGTGCCAGCAGTTACTCGACTAGCGGGAGCGGGGAGCTGTTTTTT

V: TRBV20-1
size: few
D: TRBD2
J: TRBJ2-3
CDR3: CSATGLAGFDTQYF
DNA: TGCAGTGCAACGGGACTAGCCGGTTTTGATACGCAGTATTTT

V: TRBV7-7
size: .
D: TRBD1
J: TRBJ2-7
CDR3: CASSFGTASEQYF
DNA: TGTGCTAGCAGCTTTGGGACAGCGAGCGAGCAGTACTTC

V: TRBV7-6
size: .
D: .
J: TRBJ2-3
CDR3: CASSSNPDSSDTQYF
DNA: TGTGCCAGCAGCTCCAACCCGGACAGCTCAGATACGCAGTATTTT

V: TRBV10-3
size: .
D: .
J: TRBJ1-2
CDR3: CAISEIGFLSGGGYTF
DNA: TGTGCCATCAGTGAGATCGGGTTCCTGAGTGGGGGCGGCTACACCTTC

V: TRBV20-1
size: .
D: .
J: TRBJ2-7
CDR3: CSASGSGHVEQYF
DNA: TGCAGTGCTAGCGGGAGTGGCCATGTGGAGCAGTACTTC

V: TRBV3-1
size: once
D: TRBD2
J: TRBJ2-5
CDR3: CASSPLGLAGVETQYF
DNA: TGTGCCAGCAGCCCATTGGGACTAGCGGGAGTTGAGACCCAGTACTTC

V: TRBV6-2/TRBV6-3
size: few
D: TRBD2
J: TRBJ2-5
CDR3: CASSSLVWDDTSGRDQETQYF
DNA: TGTGCCAGCAGTTCCTTGGTCTGGGACGATACTAGCGGGAGGGACCAAGAGACCCAGTACTTC

V: TRBV20-1
size: .
D: .
J: TRBJ2-5
CDR3: CSASQFQETQYF
DNA: TGCAGTGCTAGCCAGTTCCAAGAGACCCAGTACTTC

V: TRBV15
size: .
D: .
J: TRBJ1-2
CDR3: CATRDSSNYGYTF
DNA: TGTGCCACCAGAGACAGCTCTAACTATGGCTACACCTTC

V: TRBV3-1
size: few
D: TRBD2
J: TRBJ2-7
CDR3: CASSRKLPGLAGRTYEQYF
DNA: TGTGCCAGCAGCCGCAAATTACCGGGACTAGCGGGGCGTACCTACGAGCAGTACTTC

V: TRBV4-1
size: many
D: TRBD1
J: TRBJ2-1
CDR3: CASSQDGQVDYNEQFF
DNA: TGCGCCAGCAGCCAAGATGGACAGGTTGACTACAATGAGCAGTTCTTC

V: TRBV29-1
size: few
D: TRBD2
J: TRBJ2-3
CDR3: CSAEGLAGRNTQYF
DNA: TGCAGCGCCGAGGGGCTAGCGGGTAGGAATACGCAGTATTTT

V: TRBV7-8
size: few
D: .
J: TRBJ2-7
CDR3: CASSLAFSGSYEQYF
DNA: TGTGCCAGCAGCTTAGCGTTTAGCGGTTCCTACGAGCAGTACTTC

V: TRBV19
size: .
D: TRBD2
J: TRBJ2-5
CDR3: CASSVLAQETQYF
DNA: TGTGCCAGTAGTGTACTAGCGCAAGAGACCCAGTACTTC

V: TRBV4-3
size: medium-sized
D: .
J: TRBJ2-1
CDR3: CASSQGLFYNEQFF
DNA: TGCGCCAGCAGCCAAGGTCTTTTCTACAATGAGCAGTTCTTC